One sample yielded the 7 T cell receptor beta chains listed below, sequenced in a study of shared clonotypes between healthy human individuals. Assay used: immunoSEQ multiplex PCR; TCRdb lists only in-frame clones, some missing. The top ten hold 0.13% of the sample, which has roughly 2 million clones, roughly 94% seen once. The material sequenced was naive CD4+ T cells sorted from blood. Subset noted: CD45RA+ positively selected. These receptor sequences come from a man aged 18 to 35 in good health.

V gene TRBV25-1 combines with J gene TRBJ2-5; TRBD1 is a possible D gene (5 bases). CDR1 is MGHDK and CDR2 is SYGVNS in the germline V gene. V shed 5 bases and J shed 4 bases, with 17 bases lying between them. CDR3 length: 15 residues. The DNA of the CDR3 is TGTGCCAGCAGTAAAACTCCAGGGCTCGGAGAGACCCAGTACTTC. Amino acid sequence: CASSKTPGLGETQYF.

The J gene is TRBJ2-1, the V gene TRBV7-8; TRBD2 is a possible D gene (5 bases). Per germline, CDR1 SGHVS and CDR2 FQNEAQ. V lost 5 bases and J lost 8, with 10 bases in between. CDR3 length: 12 amino acids. CDR3 DNA sequence: TGTGCCAGCAGCGAAGAGAGGGATGAGCAGTTCTTC. The encoded protein is CASSEERDEQFF. The variable domain in full, with the rest retrieved from reference TRBV7-8 and TRBJ2-1, is GAGVSQSPRYKVAKRGQDVALRCDPISGHVSLFWYQQALGQGPEFLTYFQNEAQLDKSGLPSDRFFAERPEGSVSTLKIQRTQQEDSAVYLCASSEERDEQFFGPGTRLTVL.

V is TRBV6-1 and J is TRBJ1-2, with 7 bases aligning to TRBD1. Germline loops: CDR1 MNHNS, CDR2 SASEGT. CDR3 length equals 15 residues. V shed 5 bases and J 2 bases; nucleotides not matched to a gene: 8. As DNA, the CDR3 is TGTGCCAGCAGTAATACCGACAGGGCGAACTATGGCTACACCTTC. Its translation: CASSNTDRANYGYTF.

This clone appeared a single time. This sequence joins TRBV7-2 and TRBJ2-1; 13 nucleotides align to TRBD2. J was trimmed by 7 bases and V by 5 bases; bases with no gene match: 5. Germline V gene lookup returns CDR1 SGHTA and CDR2 FQGNSA. The CDR3 extends over 15 amino acids. CDR3 DNA sequence: TGTGCCAGCAGCACAGAACTAGCGGGAGGGAATGAGCAGTTCTTC. It translates to CASSTELAGGNEQFF.

V is TRBV7-3 and J is TRBJ1-1; TRBD1 aligns across 8 bases. Germline values: CDR1 SGHTA, CDR2 FQGTGA. After removal of 5 bases from V and 4 bases from J, the junction contained 3 bases not matched to a gene. There are 13 residues in the CDR3. CDR3 bases: TGTGCCAGCAGCGCAGGGGGCGGCACTGAAGCTTTCTTT. It yields the protein CASSAGGGTEAFF.

For this clone: Other DNA sequences within the sample encode an identical CDR3. This rearrangement joins TRBV5-1 to TRBJ2-3; D unclear. The ends were cut back, 2 bases at V and 1 base at J, with 8 bases in the middle. The CDR3 totals 14 residues. Germline values: CDR1 SGHRS, CDR2 YFSETQ. The CDR3 DNA follows: TGCGCCAGCAGCTTCGGCGGAGGCACAGATACGCAGTATTTT. Its translation is CASSFGGGTDTQYF.

V is TRBV6-5 and J is TRBJ1-4, with unresolved D. The CDR3 runs 15 residues. The germline V gene has CDR1 MNHEY and CDR2 SVGAGI. Deletions cut 5 bases from V and 8 bases from J, with 18 bases between. CDR3 sequence reads: CASSARGVTQEKLFF. The CDR3 DNA reads TGTGCCAGCAGTGCCCGCGGGGTTACACAGGAAAAACTGTTTTTT.